Included here is one T cell receptor beta chain sequence, with context. The antigen is unknown. CD4+ T cells specific for antigen were expanded with viral peptide pools by the ViraFEST assay before sequencing. The culture ran for about 11 days, and then CD4+ T cells were isolated. Confirmation by PCR established that the person had SARS-CoV-2 infection between March and December 2020. On days 3 and 7, fresh IL-2 medium replaced half the medium. Germline V CDR1 and CDR2: MNHNS, SASEGT. This CDR3 has 15 amino acids. The J segment lost 5 bases and the V segment lost 1 base, leaving 4 bases of the junction unmatched. The sample is drawn from a study of vaccination effects on CD4 cells after COVID-19. Overall study context: Two convalescent patients were sampled 16 days and one week before vaccination.

Study results and limitations: Clones arising from infection and from vaccination showed marked clonal contraction late after vaccination. Convalescents' spike-reactive clones after vaccination were mainly made up of new clones that the vaccine induced.

Assay: immunoSEQ multiplex PCR; the TCRdb copy retains only in-frame clones and omits some. Among 35,000 to 45,000 clones, just under 75% were seen once, and the ten largest hold roughly 33%. V is TRBV6-1 and J is TRBJ1-4; 7 bases fit TRBD1. Sample: CD4+ T cells from PBMCs cultured with a peptide pool, taken before COVID-19 vaccination. This receptor was taken from a human donor who had a prior SARS-CoV-2 infection. The CDR3 region is CASSEGGTVNEKLFF. CDR3 in DNA: TGTGCCAGCAGTGAAGGGGGGACAGTGAATGAAAAACTGTTTTTT.